Each of the 8 T cell receptor beta chains below was sequenced from the same sample in a study of shared clonotypes between healthy human individuals. Using immunoSEQ multiplex PCR, the repertoire was profiled, and TCRdb retains in-frame clones only, with some absent. Of approximately 620,000 clones in the sample, 97% are singletons; the top ten hold 0.045% to 0.07%. The sequenced material came from naive CD4+ T cells sorted from blood. Stated subset: CD45RA+ positively selected. The receptors here all came from a woman in her 30s in good health.

The chain combines TRBV6-4 with TRBJ1-6; D uncertain. The CDR3 sequence is 15 residues long. Trimming took off 6 bases at V and 7 bases at J, with 16 bases between the two ends. Germline V gene lookup returns CDR1 MRHNA and CDR2 SNTAGT. CDR3: CASRENSSPNSPLHF. CDR3 sequence (DNA): TGTGCCAGCAGAGAAAACAGTTCACCCAATTCACCCCTCCACTTT.

The gene calls are TRBV25-1 and TRBJ2-2; D call uncertain. Germline values: CDR1 MGHDK, CDR2 SYGVNS. With 3 bases removed from V and 3 bases from J, the gap between germline ends came to 5 bases. There are 13 residues in the CDR3. DNA for the CDR3: TGTGCCAGCAGTGAGAGCCACACCGGGGAGCTGTTTTTT. It translates to CASSESHTGELFF.

The J gene is TRBJ2-7, the V gene TRBV25-1, with TRBD1 matching 11 bases. Germline lookup yields CDR1 MGHDK and CDR2 SYGVNS. The CDR3 consists of 14 residues. Trimming at V came to 4 bases and at J to 4 bases, leaving 3 bases not matched to a gene. DNA for the CDR3: TGTGCCAGCAGTGGCGGACAGGGGGCTTACGAGCAGTACTTC. Its translation: CASSGGQGAYEQYF.

The chain couples TRBV28 to TRBJ2-7, with TRBD2 matching 11 bases. CDR1 is MDHEN and CDR2 is SYDVKM in the germline V gene. The CDR3 is 13 residues long. V shed 7 bases and J 6 bases; nucleotides not matched to a gene: 5. This CDR3 is CASNDSGRGEQYF. The CDR3 bases are TGTGCCAGCAACGATAGCGGGAGGGGCGAGCAGTACTTC. The entire variable domain, with the rest obtained from reference TRBV28 and TRBJ2-7, is as follows: DVKVTQSSRYLVKRTGEKVFLECVQDMDHENMFWYRQDPGLGLRLIYFSYDVKMKEKGDIPEGYSVSREKKERFSLILESASTNQTSMYLCASNDSGRGEQYFGPGTRLTVT.

The chain has TRBV19 and TRBJ1-2; 7 bases line up with TRBD1. This CDR3 has 15 amino acids. Germline CDR1 is LNHDA and CDR2 is SQIVND (reference sequence). The junction had 10 bases not matched to a gene; V was cut back by 5 bases and J by 4 bases. CDR3 residues: CASSQAGTATYGYTF. The CDR3 coding sequence is TGTGCCAGTAGTCAGGCCGGGACAGCGACCTATGGCTACACCTTC.

The chain combines TRBV5-1 with TRBJ2-7, with 8 bases that match TRBD1. The CDR3 contains 14 residues. J lost 2 bases, V lost 3 bases, and 4 bases had no gene match. CDR1 and CDR2 (germline): SGHRS, YFSETQ. The CDR3 region has the DNA TGCGCCAGCAGCTCGGGACAGGACACCTACGAGCAGTACTTC. Translating it yields CASSSGQDTYEQYF.

V usage is TRBV5-4 and J usage is TRBJ2-7, with TRBD2 matching 9 bases. CDR1 and CDR2 from the germline V gene are SGHNT and YYREEE (reference sequence). The CDR3 consists of 15 residues. V lost 0 bases, J lost 3 bases, and 4 bases stayed unmatched. DNA of the CDR3: TGTGCCAGCAGCTTGGTGGGCGGGAGGGTCTACGAGCAGTACTTC. Amino acids: CASSLVGGRVYEQYF.

The chain has TRBV7-2 and TRBJ1-3; D perhaps matches TRBD1 (6 bases). V gave up 5 bases and J gave up 0 bases, with 14 bases separating them. The germline V gene encodes CDR1 SGHTA and CDR2 FQGNSA. The CDR3 totals 16 residues. Here the CDR3 reads CASSAWGADSGNTIYF. CDR3 coding DNA: TGTGCCAGCAGCGCCTGGGGGGCCGACTCTGGAAACACCATATATTTT.